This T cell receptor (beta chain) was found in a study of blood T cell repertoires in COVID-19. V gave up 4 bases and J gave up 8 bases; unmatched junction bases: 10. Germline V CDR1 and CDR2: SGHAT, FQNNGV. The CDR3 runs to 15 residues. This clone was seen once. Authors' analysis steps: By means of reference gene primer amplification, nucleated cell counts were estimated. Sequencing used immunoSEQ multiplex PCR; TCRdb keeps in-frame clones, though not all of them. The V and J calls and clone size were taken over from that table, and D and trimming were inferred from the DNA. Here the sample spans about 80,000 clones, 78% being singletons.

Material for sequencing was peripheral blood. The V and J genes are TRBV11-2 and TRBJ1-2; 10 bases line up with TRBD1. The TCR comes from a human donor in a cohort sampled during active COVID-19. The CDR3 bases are TGTGCCAGCAGCTCCTCCGGGACAGGGGATACGGGCTACACCTTC. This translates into CASSSSGTGDTGYTF.